The 3 T cell receptor beta chains reported below all come from one sample, sequenced in a study of cytomegalovirus exposure and HLA in healthy donors. With 60 Vbeta and 13 Jbeta primers, the PCR was carried out. Libraries were prepared by immunoSEQ multiplex PCR; TCRdb keeps only in-frame clonotypes and omits some of them. The sample holds about 130,000 clones, roughly 83% seen once. The specimen was PBMCs. The origin of the receptors is a young man in good health and CMV-seropositive.

The chain links TRBV27 to TRBJ2-1; 8 nucleotides align to TRBD1. Unmatched junction bases numbered 12, after V lost 8 bases and J lost 3 bases. The V gene's germline CDR1 is MNHEY and CDR2 SMNVEV (reference sequence). The CDR3 length is 16 residues. The CDR3 region is CASRRSLGTGYNEQFF. In DNA form, the CDR3 reads TGTGCCAGCCGGAGGTCGCTGGGGACAGGCTACAATGAGCAGTTCTTC.

The rearrangement uses TRBV4-1 and TRBJ1-6; 7 bases are a match to TRBD1. The ends lost 0 bases at V and 10 bases at J; junction bases unmatched: 6. This CDR3 comprises 15 residues. Germline-derived CDR1 and CDR2 are MGHRA and YSYEKL. DNA of the CDR3: TGCGCCAGCAGCCAAGACGGGGCAGGGGGATCACCCCTCCACTTT. It is translated as CASSQDGAGGSPLHF.

The V and J genes are TRBV5-4 and TRBJ1-6, with D possibly being TRBD1 (5 bases). Deletions cut 6 bases from V and 6 bases from J, with 16 bases between. The germline CDR1 and CDR2 sequences are SGHNT and YYREEE (reference sequence). The CDR3 runs to 15 residues. The CDR3 spells CASTPGGEINSPLHF. The CDR3, as DNA: TGTGCCAGCACCCCAGGAGGGGAAATTAATTCACCCCTCCACTTT.